Following are 10 T cell receptor beta chains from one sample sequenced in a study of blood T cell repertoires in COVID-19. Libraries were prepared by immunoSEQ multiplex PCR; TCRdb keeps only in-frame clonotypes and omits some of them. The profile covers some 100,000 clones, with about 85% appearing a single time and 4% to 5.5% taken by the ten largest. Material: peripheral blood. The receptor source for this set is a man in his fifties or sixties with acute or convalescent COVID-19.

The V gene is TRBV7-9, the J gene TRBJ2-1; 7 nucleotides line up with TRBD2. The CDR3 length is 15 residues. Trimming took 5 bases from V and 3 from J; bases not matched to a gene: 7. The germline V gene has CDR1 SEHNR and CDR2 FQNEAQ (reference sequence). The CDR3 spells CASSPRTGGYNEQFF. DNA of the CDR3: TGTGCCAGCAGCCCCCGGACGGGGGGCTACAATGAGCAGTTCTTC.

The chain is built from TRBV5-6 and TRBJ1-5; tentative D call: TRBD1 (6 bases). Germline assignment: CDR1 SGHDT and CDR2 YYEEEE. The CDR3 loop spans 14 amino acids. V dropped 4 bases and J dropped 1 base, with 9 bases sitting between them. CDR3 sequence (DNA): TGTGCCAGCAGCCAGGGACACAGCAATCAGCCCCAGCATTTT. Its translation: CASSQGHSNQPQHF.

The chain employs TRBV27 and TRBJ2-1; 14 bases are shared with TRBD2. This CDR3 spans 15 amino acids. CDR1 is MNHEY, CDR2 SMNVEV, per germline (reference sequence). Trimming cost V 5 bases and J 6 bases; bases outside gene matches: 3. The CDR3 protein is CASSQGLAGVNEQFF. CDR3 coding DNA: TGTGCCAGCAGTCAGGGACTAGCGGGGGTCAATGAGCAGTTCTTC.

The rearrangement joins TRBV7-6 to TRBJ2-7, with TRBD1 matching 9 bases. The CDR3 runs to 14 residues. Germline CDR1 reads SGHVS; CDR2 reads FNYEAQ. V lost 1 base and J lost 3; bases outside the gene matches: 1. CDR3 residues: CASSLGQGDYEQYF. The CDR3 nucleotides are TGTGCCAGCAGCTTAGGACAGGGGGACTACGAGCAGTACTTC.

The rearrangement links TRBV4-2 to TRBJ2-1; 7 bases align to TRBD1. The CDR3 consists of 15 residues. Germline trimming cut 4 bases from V and 2 bases from J; bases unmatched to any gene: 5. CDR1 is LGHNA, CDR2 YNFKEQ, per germline. The CDR3 DNA sequence: TGTGCCAGCAGCCGGGGGACAGAAACCTACAATGAGCAGTTCTTC. Encoded protein: CASSRGTETYNEQFF.

The chain carries TRBV29-1 and TRBJ1-2, with 11 bases matching TRBD1. Germline V lookup: CDR1 SQVTM, CDR2 ANQGSEA. CDR3 size: 15 residues. V gave up 4 bases and J gave up 4 bases; unmatched junction bases: 8. The CDR3 sequence is CSVVLGTGGFYGYTF. CDR3 DNA sequence: TGCAGCGTTGTGCTTGGGACAGGGGGTTTCTATGGCTACACCTTC.

The J gene is TRBJ1-3, the V gene TRBV5-5; D may be TRBD1 (5 bases). The germline V and J ends were trimmed by 3 bases and 0 bases, with 7 bases remaining between them. The CDR3 extends over 14 amino acids. The germline V gene has CDR1 SGHKS and CDR2 YYEKEE (reference sequence). The CDR3 nucleotides read TGTGCCAGCAGCTCTGACAGCTCTGGAAACACCATATATTTT. It is translated as CASSSDSSGNTIYF.

This sequence joins TRBV21-1 and TRBJ2-6; the table's D call, TRBD1, was not checked against the DNA. TRBV21-1 is flagged as a pseudogene. This CDR3 has 20 amino acids. The CDR3 DNA is TGTGCCAGCAGCAATTTCGTCGGGGGACAGGACGACTCTGGGGCCAACGTCCTGACTTTC. This codes for CASSNFVGGQDDSGANVLTF.

This clone was observed a single time. This chain links TRBV19 with TRBJ2-3; 11 positions agree with TRBD2. The V gene's germline CDR1 is LNHDA and CDR2 SQIVND (reference sequence). The CDR3 runs 17 residues. Losses at the gene ends were 3 bases for V and 3 bases for J; bases not matched to a gene: 8. The CDR3, as DNA: TGTGCCAGTAGTATGAGGTCCCTAGCGGGAGGTACAGATACGCAGTATTTT. This gives the protein CASSMRSLAGGTDTQYF.

The chain has TRBV4-3 and TRBJ1-5; 9 bases are a match to TRBD1. The trim removed 3 bases at V and 1 base at J, leaving 1 base unmatched. This CDR3 is 15 amino acids long. Germline CDR1 and CDR2: LGHNA and YSLEER. The DNA for the CDR3 is TGCGCCAGCAGCCAGGACAGGGGCAGCAATCAGCCCCAGCATTTT. This encodes CASSQDRGSNQPQHF.